This T cell receptor beta chain was identified during a study of cytotoxic CD8 clonotypes in ibrutinib-treated CLL. The table came from immunoSEQ multiplex PCR; TCRdb's copy has only in-frame clones and leaves some out. The repertoire holds roughly 36,000 clones, with 69% as singletons. From cryopreserved PBMCs came about 2.1 micrograms of genomic DNA used for TCR beta libraries. V trimming: 4 bases; J trimming: 6 bases; junction bases outside the gene matches: 5. Germline assignment: CDR1 SGHTA and CDR2 FQGNSA. The CDR3 covers 14 residues. The chain has TRBV7-2 and TRBJ2-4; 8 bases agree with TRBD1. The TCR was taken from a human donor with chronic lymphocytic leukemia. Specimen: PBMCs, collected before ibrutinib treatment. CDR3 in amino acids: CASSSSDRVNIQYF. The CDR3 DNA sequence: TGTGCCAGCAGCTCATCGGACAGGGTAAACATTCAGTACTTC.